The text below deals with one T cell receptor beta chain. Its matching antigen is unknown. This CDR3 contains 15 residues. Trimming took 4 bases from V and 4 from J; bases not matched to a gene: 3. CDR1 is MGHRA and CDR2 is YSYEKL in the germline V gene. This entry comes from a study of naive and memory T cell subsets. Study results and caveats: The power law exponent of TCR abundance differed between naive and memory cells. Over 85% of naive TCR sequences appeared only once, unlike memory subsets. From naive to CM, EM and EMRA, diversity decreased and Gini increased.

The beta constant-region primer was an equimolar mix of two oligonucleotides covering TRBC1 and TRBC2. Nested alpha and beta constant-region primers with the SP2 primer drove four PCR rounds on ligated cDNA. TCRdb fed the UMI-ligation and nested PCR reads into MiXCR, producing one record per CDR3 protein. The sample comprises some 150,000 distinct CDR3 sequences, over 15% of which are singletons, and approximately 0.15% rests with the top ten. The specimen sequenced was naive CD4+ T cells from blood. The TCR was taken from a human donor in good health. The rearrangement joins TRBV4-1 to TRBJ1-4; 10 bases match TRBD1. CDR3: CASSRQGAFNEKLFF. The DNA of the CDR3 is TGCGCCAGCAGCCGACAGGGGGCGTTTAATGAAAAACTGTTTTTT.